This TCR beta chain was documented in a study of cytomegalovirus exposure and HLA in healthy donors. Study-wide findings and caveats: Among the CMV-associated chains, a few were confirmed in vitro as specific for CMV antigens.

PCR involved 60 Vbeta and 13 Jbeta primers. Profiling relied on immunoSEQ multiplex PCR, and the TCRdb table lists in-frame clones only, not all of them. This listing includes about 200,000 clones. V lost 4 bases to trimming and J lost 6 bases; unmatched junction nucleotides: 11. From germline, CDR1 is MGHDK and CDR2 SYGVNS. CDR3 size: 17 residues. A remark on this clone: Its antigen is as yet unknown.

The chain links TRBV25-1 to TRBJ2-6; TRBD1 matches 8 bases. The sequence derives from a woman in her twenties or thirties in good health and CMV-seropositive. The sequenced sample consisted of PBMCs. This CDR3 reads CASSGRQGKSPANVLTF. Written as DNA, the CDR3 is TGTGCCAGCAGTGGGAGACAGGGGAAGTCCCCGGCCAACGTCCTGACTTTC.